This TCR beta chain was sequenced during a study of blood T cell repertoires in COVID-19. Study summary: PBMCs, B-cell-depleted T cells, or T cells were the source of the cDNA or gDNA that made up the material.

How the authors handled the data: Estimates of nucleated cell counts were drawn from the amplification of reference gene primers. Produced via immunoSEQ multiplex PCR; TCRdb's table is partial and in-frame only. V, J and clone size were drawn from that table, and D and trimming were deduced from the DNA. Found here are some 190,000 clones, roughly 76% of them singletons; the top ten hold approximately 11%. The CDR3 consists of 17 residues. Between the trimmed V and J ends, which lost 4 bases and 8 bases, there was a span of 24 bases. CDR1 and CDR2 from the germline V gene are LGHDT and YNNKEL (reference sequence). While infection was still active, Seattle patients were enrolled and then followed longitudinally.

This clonotype originated in a woman between 40 and 55 years old with COVID-19, enrolled during active disease. This chain links TRBV3-1 (or the pseudogene TRBV3-2) with TRBJ2-1; D might be TRBD1 (6 bases). Sample: peripheral blood. The CDR3 coding sequence is TGTGCCAGCAGCCGATCAAGAGTTCAGGGGCTCAACGATGAGCAGTTCTTC. This encodes CASSRSRVQGLNDEQFF.